Listed below are T cell receptor beta chains from one sample, sequenced in a study of blood T cell repertoires in COVID-19. TCRdb's copy holds only in-frame clones and misses some; the assay was immunoSEQ multiplex PCR. The repertoire holds some 49,000 clones, with about 91% as singletons. The sequencing sample was made of peripheral blood. The source of these receptors is a man between 50 and 59 years old with active COVID-19. CDR3s include the opening cysteine and the closing phenylalanine or tryptophan. A D gene is named only where the DNA matches it firmly. The size field is filled for only some rows; it gives once, few, many or a size class.

TRBV14	TRBJ2-3	few	TRBD2	CASSQGTSGGPDTQYF	TGTGCCAGCAGCCAAGGGACTAGCGGGGGCCCAGATACGCAGTATTTT
TRBV3-1/TRBV3-2	TRBJ1-3	-	-	CASSQSSGNTIYF	TGTGCCAGCAGCCAGAGCTCTGGAAACACCATATATTTT
TRBV7-8	TRBJ2-3	-	TRBD2	CASSFWVSGGPADTQYF	TGTGCCAGCAGCTTTTGGGTTTCGGGGGGGCCGGCAGATACGCAGTATTTT
TRBV7-8	TRBJ2-7	-	-	CASSSRGLYEQYF	TGTGCCAGCAGCTCCAGGGGCCTCTACGAGCAGTACTTC
TRBV5-1	TRBJ1-6	-	-	CASSLGSRGDSPLHF	TGCGCCAGCAGCTTGGGGAGTCGGGGGGATTCACCCCTCCACTTT
TRBV30	TRBJ2-1	-	TRBD2	CAWVKLGLATENEQFF	TGTGCCTGGGTGAAACTTGGACTAGCAACAGAGAATGAGCAGTTCTTC
TRBV18	TRBJ2-4	once	TRBD2	CASSPVGPLTSGKDIQYF	TGTGCCAGCTCACCAGTGGGACCCTTAACTAGCGGAAAAGACATTCAGTACTTC
TRBV7-6	TRBJ2-7	-	TRBD1	CASSQQGAYEQYF	TGTGCCAGCAGCCAACAGGGGGCTTACGAGCAGTACTTC
TRBV11-2	TRBJ2-3	-	TRBD2	CASSPGLAATDTQYF	TGTGCCAGCAGCCCCGGACTAGCGGCCACAGATACGCAGTATTTT
TRBV4-2	TRBJ2-4	-	-	CASSQEWQRIAKNIQYF	TGTGCCAGCAGCCAAGAATGGCAGCGAATAGCCAAAAACATTCAGTACTTC
TRBV6-1	TRBJ2-3	-	-	CASSEAVVKPTDTQYF	TGTGCCAGCAGTGAGGCGGTGGTGAAACCCACAGATACGCAGTATTTT
TRBV9	TRBJ2-3	-	-	CASSRGLSDTQYF	TGTGCCAGCAGCAGAGGGTTGTCAGATACGCAGTATTTT
TRBV19	TRBJ1-6	few	-	CASSSRQGMGNSPLHF	TGTGCCAGTAGTTCCCGCCAGGGGATGGGGAATTCACCCCTCCACTTT
TRBV6-5	TRBJ2-7	-	TRBD1	CAVQGNNEQYF	TGTGCCGTACAGGGGAACAACGAGCAGTACTTC
TRBV5-4	TRBJ2-1	-	TRBD2	CASSPGVSGGNSEFF	TGTGCCAGCAGCCCGGGCGTTAGCGGGGGGAATTCGGAGTTCTTC
TRBV7-2	TRBJ2-7	-	TRBD2	CASSLGSTSKDEQYF	TGTGCCAGCAGCTTAGGATCGACTAGCAAGGACGAGCAGTACTTC
TRBV3-1/TRBV3-2	TRBJ2-5	-	-	CASSSEETQYF	TGTGCCAGCAGCTCGGAGGAGACCCAGTACTTC
TRBV28	TRBJ2-1	-	-	CASIQSGSSYNEQFF	TGTGCCAGCATCCAATCGGGAAGCTCCTACAATGAGCAGTTCTTC
TRBV7-2	TRBJ1-1	-	-	CASSLGGIRNEAFF	TGTGCCAGCAGCTTAGGAGGGATACGTAATGAAGCTTTCTTT
TRBV15	TRBJ2-5	once	-	CATSPPLGAGGETQYF	TGTGCCACCAGCCCCCCTTTGGGCGCGGGTGGAGAGACCCAGTACTTC
TRBV7-2	TRBJ2-1	-	-	CASSLSKPASEQFF	TGTGCCAGCAGCCTTTCTAAGCCCGCGAGTGAGCAGTTCTTC
TRBV15	TRBJ2-1	-	TRBD2	CATSRSGGAGTYEQFF	TGTGCCACCAGCAGATCCGGGGGAGCGGGAACGTATGAGCAGTTCTTC
TRBV5-1	TRBJ2-2	-	TRBD2	CASSLWLAENTGELFF	TGCGCCAGCAGCTTGTGGCTAGCGGAGAACACCGGGGAGCTGTTTTTT
TRBV25-1	TRBJ2-1	-	TRBD2	CASSETQRGRSEQFF	TGTGCCAGCAGTGAAACTCAGCGGGGGCGAAGCGAGCAGTTCTTC
TRBV6-5	TRBJ2-5	-	TRBD1	CASTIGTGAGETQYF	TGTGCCAGCACCATCGGGACAGGGGCCGGGGAGACCCAGTACTTC
TRBV5-8	TRBJ1-3	-	-	CASRGPGKGNTIYF	TGTGCCAGCAGGGGGCCAGGGAAAGGAAACACCATATATTTT
TRBV19	TRBJ2-1	-	TRBD2	CASRAGPHNEQFF	TGTGCCAGCCGAGCGGGACCCCACAATGAGCAGTTCTTC
TRBV27	TRBJ2-7	once	TRBD1	CASRGTGQSYEQYF	TGTGCCAGCAGGGGGACGGGACAGTCCTACGAGCAGTACTTC
TRBV9	TRBJ2-3	once	TRBD2	CASSAGGLSITDTQYF	TGTGCCAGCAGCGCGGGGGGGCTTAGTATAACAGATACGCAGTATTTT
TRBV6-2/TRBV6-3	TRBJ2-5	-	TRBD1	CASSYGTVLGETQYF	TGTGCCAGCAGTTACGGGACAGTTTTAGGGGAGACCCAGTACTTC
TRBV19	TRBJ1-2	-	TRBD1	CASRETGGRYGYTF	TGTGCCAGTAGGGAGACAGGGGGCCGCTATGGCTACACCTTC
TRBV18	TRBJ1-4	-	-	CASSPRSVATNEKLFF	TGTGCCAGCTCACCACGTTCGGTTGCAACTAATGAAAAACTGTTTTTT
TRBV19	TRBJ1-2	-	-	CASSMEAAANYGYTF	TGTGCCAGTAGTATGGAGGCAGCCGCTAACTATGGCTACACCTTC
TRBV10-3	TRBJ2-2	-	TRBD1	CAISAQGANTGELFF	TGTGCCATCAGTGCACAGGGGGCCAACACCGGGGAGCTGTTTTTT
TRBV28	TRBJ2-7	-	TRBD1	CASSGIGQGAFPPPLYEQYF	TGTGCCAGCAGCGGAATAGGACAGGGGGCCTTTCCCCCCCCTCTCTACGAGCAGTACTTC
TRBV7-9	TRBJ1-3	few	-	CASGLQTVRGNTIYF	TGTGCCAGCGGCCTTCAGACAGTAAGAGGAAACACCATATATTTT
TRBV4-2	TRBJ2-5	-	-	CASSQETGIGETQYF	TGTGCCAGCAGCCAAGAAACGGGGATCGGAGAGACCCAGTACTTC
TRBV11-2	TRBJ2-5	-	TRBD2	CASSPGGLAGKQETQYF	TGTGCCAGCAGCCCGGGAGGGCTAGCGGGGAAACAAGAGACCCAGTACTTC
TRBV30	TRBJ1-5	once	-	CAWSLSGGQPQHF	TGTGCCTGGAGTCTGTCGGGGGGCCAGCCCCAGCATTTT
TRBV5-1	TRBJ2-7	once	-	CASVTGKEQYF	TGCGCCAGCGTCACAGGGAAGGAGCAGTACTTC
TRBV5-1	TRBJ2-7	-	TRBD2	CASSLGRLAASYEQYF	TGCGCCAGCAGCTTGGGTCGGCTAGCGGCCTCCTACGAGCAGTACTTC
TRBV5-4	TRBJ1-4	once	-	CASSSQGPANEKLFF	TGTGCCAGCAGCTCGCAGGGGCCAGCTAATGAAAAACTGTTTTTT
TRBV4-3	TRBJ2-7	-	-	CASSLRLTKAGEQYF	TGCGCCAGCAGCCTCCGCCTCACCAAGGCGGGGGAGCAGTACTTC